This T cell receptor beta chain appears in the sequencing data of a study of beta chain features in type 1 diabetes. For the study at large: Cell yields, age and gender were similar between patients and healthy donors. All samples yielded roughly 110 million examined sorted cells. General study points: Shorter TCRB CDR3s, moderately but significantly so, marked every one of the four CD4+ subsets in Type 1 diabetes patients.

Sorting based on CD45RO/CCR7/CD25/CD127/CD95/CD27 separated CD4+ naive, central memory, regulatory and stem cell-like memory cells. Each of the sorted populations had a purity greater than 98%. The length of the CDR3 is 13 residues. The trim removed 4 bases at V and 3 bases at J, leaving 2 bases unmatched. Germline CDR1 GTSNPN, CDR2 SVGIG (reference sequence). Regarding this clone: The antigen is unknown.

The authors reverse transcribed all of the isolated RNA, so sequencing captured expressed TCRB transcripts. Measured with immunoSEQ multiplex PCR; TCRdb has only the in-frame clones, and not every one. The repertoire holds 200,000 to 300,000 clones, with 20% as singletons. Sequences were obtained from naive CD4+ T cells from blood. The genes are TRBV30 and TRBJ1-4, with TRBD1 matching over 7 bases. The clonotype originates from a woman between 35 and 50 years old with type 1 diabetes. CDR3 bases: TGTGCCTGGACAGGGGGACCTAATGAAAAACTGTTTTTT. It specifies CAWTGGPNEKLFF.